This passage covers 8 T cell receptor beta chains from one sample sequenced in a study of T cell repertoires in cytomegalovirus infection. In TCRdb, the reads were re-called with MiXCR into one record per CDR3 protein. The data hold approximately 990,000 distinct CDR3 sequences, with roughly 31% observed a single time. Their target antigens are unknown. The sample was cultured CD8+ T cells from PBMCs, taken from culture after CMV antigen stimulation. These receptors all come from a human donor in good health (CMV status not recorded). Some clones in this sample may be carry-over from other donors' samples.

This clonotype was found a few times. CDR3: CASSMGNLNTEAFF. The CDR3 nucleotides read TGTGCCAGTAGTATGGGGAACCTGAACACTGAAGCTTTCTTT. The genes are TRBV19 and TRBJ1-1, with unresolved D. This CDR3 spans 14 amino acids. With 3 bases removed from V and 0 bases from J, the gap between germline ends came to 8 bases. Germline V gene data show CDR1 as LNHDA and CDR2 as SQIVND (reference sequence).

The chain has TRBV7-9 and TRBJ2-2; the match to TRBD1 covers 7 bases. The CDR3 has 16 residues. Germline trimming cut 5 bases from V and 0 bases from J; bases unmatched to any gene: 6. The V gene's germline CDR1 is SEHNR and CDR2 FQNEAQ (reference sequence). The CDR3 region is CASSPVDRANTGELFF. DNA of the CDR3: TGTGCCAGCAGCCCTGTCGACAGGGCGAACACCGGGGAGCTGTTTTTT.

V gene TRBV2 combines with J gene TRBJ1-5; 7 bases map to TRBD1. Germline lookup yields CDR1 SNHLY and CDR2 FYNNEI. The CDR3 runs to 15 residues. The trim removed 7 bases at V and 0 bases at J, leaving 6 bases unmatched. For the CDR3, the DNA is TGTGCCAGCAAGGACAGGCGAAATAGCAATCAGCCCCAGCATTTT. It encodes CASKDRRNSNQPQHF.

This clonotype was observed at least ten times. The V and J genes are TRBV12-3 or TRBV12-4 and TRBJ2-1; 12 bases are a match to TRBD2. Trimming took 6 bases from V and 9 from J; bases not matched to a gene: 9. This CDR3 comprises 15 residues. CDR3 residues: CASSSGLAGWGEQFF. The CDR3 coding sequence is TGTGCCAGCAGCTCCGGACTAGCGGGGTGGGGTGAGCAGTTCTTC.

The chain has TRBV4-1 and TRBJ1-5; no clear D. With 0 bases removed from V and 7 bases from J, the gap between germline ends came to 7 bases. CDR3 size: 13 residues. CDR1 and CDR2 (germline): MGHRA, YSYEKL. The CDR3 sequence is CASSQELRQPQHF. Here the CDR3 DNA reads TGCGCCAGCAGCCAAGAATTAAGGCAGCCCCAGCATTTT.

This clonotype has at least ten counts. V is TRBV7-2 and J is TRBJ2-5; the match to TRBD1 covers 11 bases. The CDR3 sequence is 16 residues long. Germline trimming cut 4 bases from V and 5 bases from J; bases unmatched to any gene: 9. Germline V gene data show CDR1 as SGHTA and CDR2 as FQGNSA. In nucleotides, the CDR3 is TGTGCCAGCAGCTGGGGGACAGGGGGGAAATCTGAGACCCAGTACTTC. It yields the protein CASSWGTGGKSETQYF.

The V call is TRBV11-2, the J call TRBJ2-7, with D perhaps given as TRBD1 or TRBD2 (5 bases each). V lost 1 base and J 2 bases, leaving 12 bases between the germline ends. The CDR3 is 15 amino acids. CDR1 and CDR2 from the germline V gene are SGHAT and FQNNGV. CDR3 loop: CASSLVAEGTYEQYF. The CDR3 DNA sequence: TGTGCCAGCAGCTTAGTCGCAGAGGGGACCTACGAGCAGTACTTC. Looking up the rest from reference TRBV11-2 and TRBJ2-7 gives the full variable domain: EAGVAQSPRYKIIEKRQSVAFWCNPISGHATLYWYQQILGQGPKLLIQFQNNGVVDDSQLPKDRFSAERLKGVDSTLKIQPAKLEDSAVYLCASSLVAEGTYEQYFGPGTRLTVT.

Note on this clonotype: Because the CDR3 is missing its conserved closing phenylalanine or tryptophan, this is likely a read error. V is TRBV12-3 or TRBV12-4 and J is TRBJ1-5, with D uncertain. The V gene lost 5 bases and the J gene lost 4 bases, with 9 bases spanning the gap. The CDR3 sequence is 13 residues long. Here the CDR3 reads CASSDKGNQPQHL. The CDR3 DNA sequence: TGTGCCAGCAGTGACAAAGGAAATCAGCCCCAGCATTTA.